The T cell receptor beta chain under discussion was sequenced for a study of blood T cells in healthy people across ages. It was with a sample-barcoded 5' primer and a J-beta primer mix that a second PCR of roughly 7 to 12 cycles was run. One entry per CDR3 protein, called by TCRdb with MiXCR from the 5' RACE reads. Of about 800,000 distinct CDR3 sequences in the sample, roughly 64% are singletons; the top ten hold about 20%. PBMCs, at least 7 million per sample, were isolated. Study-wide results and limits: Naive and antigen-experienced cells could not be conclusively compared, given unsorted PBMCs. Estimated diversity across one million T cells was deemed an underestimate.

Concerning this clonotype: Its antigen is unidentified.

This CDR3 region has 16 residues. CDR1 SEHNR and CDR2 FQNEAQ come from the germline V gene (reference sequence). V lost 1 base and J 9 bases, leaving 16 bases between the germline ends. This chain uses TRBV7-9 with TRBJ1-6, with D possibly TRBD1 on 5 matching bases. The sample taken for sequencing was blood. The TCR originated in a man aged 25-45 years in good health. CDR3 sequence: CASSLGSAGSSSPLHF. The CDR3 DNA reads TGTGCCAGCAGCTTAGGTTCCGCAGGGTCGAGTTCACCCCTCCACTTT.